A selection of T cell receptor beta chains follows, all from one sample in a study of CD8+CD57+ T cells in acquired aplastic anemia. MiXCR was run by TCRdb on the reads, yielding one entry per CDR3 protein. The sample shows roughly 290,000 distinct CDR3 sequences, roughly 53% of them seen only once. Sequenced input: sorted CD4+, CD8+, or CD8+CD57+ T cells (not recorded which) from PBMCs. The source of these receptors is a human donor with aplastic anemia. CDR3s include the opening cysteine and the closing phenylalanine or tryptophan.

v_gene	j_gene	len	CDR3aa
TRBV2	TRBJ2-7	15	CASSGAGAQGYEQYF
TRBV18	TRBJ2-5	15	CASSPQTVPQETQYF
TRBV7-2	TRBJ2-7	13	CASSINRGGEQYF
TRBV7-2	TRBJ2-7	17	CASSLAGPGRGPIEQYF
TRBV20-1	TRBJ1-5	14	CSDQGGQGVEPQHF
TRBV29-1	TRBJ2-3	12	CSVDFGEDTQYF
TRBV7-8	TRBJ2-1	18	CASSLAWRIAGVRREQFF
TRBV5-1	TRBJ1-1	14	CASSFGGEGTEAFF
TRBV29-1	TRBJ2-2	14	CSVERTGSTGELFF
TRBV7-6	TRBJ1-1	16	CASSLKRTGGDTEAFF
TRBV2	TRBJ2-6	14	CASMKQSGANVLTF
TRBV15	TRBJ1-3	15	CATSSSTGSGNTIYF
TRBV5-1	TRBJ2-3	15	CASSVLAGVPDTQYF
TRBV9	TRBJ2-3	15	CASSPGQGGTNTQYF
TRBV28	TRBJ2-7	16	CASSLSGTLTSYEQYF
TRBV7-2	TRBJ1-2	13	CASSSQGIGGYTF
TRBV20-1	TRBJ2-7	15	CSVISRGKLSYEQYF
TRBV19	TRBJ1-1	15	CASRDPGTGATEAFF
TRBV2	TRBJ2-5	15	CASRAAGGPSETQYF
TRBV20-1	TRBJ1-6	15	CSARGGGAEYSPLHF
TRBV9	TRBJ2-7	17	CASNPPMGGSSHYEQYF
TRBV20-1	TRBJ2-2	16	CSARDGGWGNAGELFF
TRBV12-3/TRBV12-4	TRBJ2-7	14	CASSMTSGGLEQYF
TRBV7-2	TRBJ2-7	15	CASSPRATTSYEQYF
TRBV2	NA	16	CASSDYGTGATNEQFF
TRBV7-3	TRBJ2-3	14	CASSQQGIGDTQYF
TRBV29-1	TRBJ1-3	11	CSVSSGNTIYF
TRBV7-8	TRBJ2-7	15	CASSPAGLSSYEQYF
TRBV29-1	TRBJ2-2	13	CSVEGLNTGELFF
TRBV12-3/TRBV12-4	TRBJ2-1	14	CASRTGTGDNEQFF
TRBV25-1	TRBJ1-1	13	CASTHQADTEAFF
TRBV30	TRBJ2-7	18	CAWSVHFPGTSGSNEQYF
TRBV6-1	TRBJ1-6	15	CASSEAGQGNSPLHF
TRBV7-9	TRBJ2-5	16	CASSSASGGGQETQYF
TRBV7-3	TRBJ1-5	13	CASSILENQPQHF
TRBV6-5	TRBJ2-3	16	CASSYPQGVPSDTQYF
TRBV12-3/TRBV12-4	TRBJ1-5	16	CASSSMLGVSNQPQHF
TRBV10-3	TRBJ2-2	13	CAIREGAGGELFF
TRBV7-4	TRBJ1-6	16	CASLPWAGSSDSPLHF